This TCR beta chain is drawn from a study of cytomegalovirus exposure and HLA in healthy donors. Study-wide findings and caveats: TCR beta V- and J-gene trimming, according to a later analysis, was linked to a missense DCLRE1C variant.

On this clone: Antigen specificity is unknown.

Use of 60 Vbeta and 13 Jbeta primers characterized the PCR. Original processing methods: Later reanalysis found 80 million or so unique TCR beta chains, some 10 million of them shared. Produced via immunoSEQ multiplex PCR; TCRdb's table is partial and in-frame only. V and J calls and clone size follow that table, whereas D and trimming were derived from the DNA. The data contain more than 200,000 clones, roughly 84% of them singletons. The sequencing input was PBMCs. The receptor comes from a human donor in good health.

CDR3 nucleotide sequence: TGTGCCAGCAGTCGCACAGCTACCATGAACACTGAAGCTTTCTTT. Protein product: CASSRTATMNTEAFF. V gene TRBV6-1 combines with J gene TRBJ1-1; D is ambiguous. This CDR3 spans 15 amino acids. Trimming took 5 bases from V and 0 from J, leaving 13 bases between them. The V gene's germline CDR1 is MNHNS and CDR2 SASEGT.